This T cell receptor (beta chain) was identified in a study of T cells in Graves' hyperthyroidism and ophthalmopathy. Study as a whole: At initial diagnosis, before any treatment had begun, peripheral blood was obtained. Study results and caveats: Blood shared most expanded thyroid clonotypes above 0.001.

PBMCs were obtained from 7.5 to 10 ml fresh peripheral blood. The germline V gene has CDR1 SGDLS and CDR2 YYNGEE. CDR3 length: 16 residues. V was pared by 3 bases and J by 4 bases, with 19 bases between. Regarding this clonotype: The antigen is not known.

Amplification targeted TCR beta CDR3 regions from RNA transcripts. During a first-round RT-PCR of the TCR CDR3, the HTBI primer set was used. TCRdb reprocessed the multiplex PCR reads via MiXCR and lists one record per CDR3 protein. The sample has fewer than 800,000 distinct CDR3 sequences; about 16% are singletons. The source is a man aged 18 to 35 with Graves' hyperthyroidism. What was sequenced was blood. The V call is TRBV9, the J call TRBJ1-1; D is possibly TRBD1 (5 bases). CDR3 amino acids: CASSAWHGGLGTEAFF. CDR3 coding DNA: TGTGCCAGCAGCGCGTGGCATGGGGGATTAGGCACTGAAGCTTTCTTT. The full variable domain, rest sourced from reference TRBV9 and TRBJ1-1, is DSGVTQTPKHLITATGQRVTLRCSPRSGDLSVYWYQQSLDQGLQFLIQYYNGEERAKGNILERFSAQQFPDLHSELNLSSLELGDSALYFCASSAWHGGLGTEAFFGQGTRLTVV.